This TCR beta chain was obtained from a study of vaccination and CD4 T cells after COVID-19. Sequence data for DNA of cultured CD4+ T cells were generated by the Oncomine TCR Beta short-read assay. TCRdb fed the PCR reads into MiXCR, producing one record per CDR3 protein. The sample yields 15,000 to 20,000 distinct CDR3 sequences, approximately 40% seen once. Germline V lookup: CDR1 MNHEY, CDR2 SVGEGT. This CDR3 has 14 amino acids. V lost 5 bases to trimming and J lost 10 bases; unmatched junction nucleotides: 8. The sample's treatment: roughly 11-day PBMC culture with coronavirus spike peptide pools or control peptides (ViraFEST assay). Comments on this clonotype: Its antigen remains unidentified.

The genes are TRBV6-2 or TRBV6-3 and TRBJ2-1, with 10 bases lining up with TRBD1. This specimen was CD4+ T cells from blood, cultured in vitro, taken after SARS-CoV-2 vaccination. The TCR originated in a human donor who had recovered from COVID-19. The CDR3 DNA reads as TGTGCCAGCAGTGACCGGGACAGGGGCGGAGAGCAGTTCTTC. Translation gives CASSDRDRGGEQFF.